What follows is one TCR beta chain and its context. Its cognate antigen is unknown. The data were taken from a study of somatic mutations in cytotoxic T cells in rheumatoid arthritis. Study details: Patients gave 30 ml EDTA peripheral blood immediately after diagnosis, prior to starting treatment. Selected T-cell populations stained with V beta antibodies were isolated by flow sorting to nearly 100% purity; these included V beta1+ cells subjected to TCRB sequencing. Regarding the study as a whole: For CD8+ T-cell clonality, rheumatoid arthritis patients and age-matched healthy controls did not differ significantly. TRBV07 showed slight underrepresentation in rheumatoid arthritis patients, unadjusted for multiple comparisons.

Some clones are missing from TCRdb's copy, which holds only in-frame ones; the method was immunoSEQ multiplex PCR. In the table there are about 5,000 clones, about 88% of which are singletons. The CDR3 contains 14 residues. Germline CDR1 reads MGHRA; CDR2 reads YSYEKL. Losses at the gene ends were 1 base for V and 5 bases for J; bases not matched to a gene: 1. The V and J genes are TRBV4-1 and TRBJ2-2; TRBD2 aligns across 7 bases. What was sequenced was CD8+ T cells sorted from blood. This sequence originates from a woman between 50 and 59 years old with rheumatoid arthritis. The CDR3 loop is CASSQGEGTGELFF. The CDR3 DNA follows: TGCGCCAGCAGCCAAGGGGAGGGTACCGGGGAGCTGTTTTTT.